This T cell receptor (beta chain) was profiled in a study of CD8 T cells in ankylosing spondylitis. In making TCR beta libraries, quantitative 5'-RACE with molecular barcodes was used. In TCRdb, the 5' RACE reads were re-called with MiXCR into one record per CDR3 protein. Seen here are about 540,000 distinct CDR3 sequences, about 13% observed once, and the top ten hold about 6.8%. V lost 4 bases and J 5 bases, leaving 9 bases between the germline ends. Per the germline V gene, CDR1 is MDHEN and CDR2 is SYDVKM. The CDR3 runs to 12 residues. Study conclusions and caveats: Reportedly, significant enrichment of disease-linked clones occurred in matched ankylosing spondylitis synovial fluid. A motif of 7 or 8 highly homologous TCR beta variants was seen as apparently characteristic of ankylosing spondylitis blood.

For this clonotype: The antigen remains unidentified.

The rearrangement joins TRBV28 to TRBJ2-7; the D is unclear. Sequencing used blood, either unsorted or a sorted T cell fraction (not recorded which). The sequence came from a male donor with ankylosing spondylitis. CDR3 bases: TGTGCCAGCAGTTCCAATAGAGACGAGCAGTACTTC. This encodes CASSSNRDEQYF.